A single T cell receptor beta chain is shown here with its context. The antigen remains undetermined. The sample originates from a study of shared clonotypes between healthy human individuals. Study details: Ranging from 18 to 49 in age, donors were two women and three men. Overall study findings and caveats: Among the subsets, naive ones generally showed larger estimated richness than memory ones.

Germline assignment: CDR1 MGHRA and CDR2 YSYEKL. V lost 0 bases, J lost 3 bases, and 11 bases lay in between. The CDR3 is 16 residues long. Assay: immunoSEQ multiplex PCR; the TCRdb copy retains only in-frame clones and omits some. Here the sample spans over a million clones, approximately 97% being singletons. The V gene is TRBV4-1, the J gene TRBJ2-2; D possibly uses TRBD1 or TRBD2 (5 bases each). The sequence derives from a man aged 30 to 45 in good health. The sequencing sample was made of naive CD4+ T cells sorted from blood. Specified subset: CD45RA+ positively selected. The CDR3 DNA reads TGCGCCAGCAGCCAAGATAGGGACGGATACACCGGGGAGCTGTTTTTT. This gives the protein CASSQDRDGYTGELFF.